Sequencing of this T cell receptor beta chain was carried out in a study of PD-1 blockade in classical Hodgkin lymphoma. Each patient's relapse followed autologous stem cell transplantation, and brentuximab vedotin exposure varied. Clones were read by immunoSEQ multiplex PCR, and TCRdb kept only the in-frame ones, dropping some. The sample contains about 97,000 clones, approximately 88% of which appear only once. Study outcomes and limitations: Complete responders started with a diversity level that resembled newly diagnosed patients at baseline. A reduction in baseline TCR diversity was reportedly seen in newly diagnosed patients relative to healthy donors. Among the patients, those starting nivolumab under 1 year after ASCT were excluded. TCR diversity in CD4+, not CD8+, cells rose significantly by C4D1.

With regard to this clone: Its antigen remains unknown.

The V end was cut by 5 bases, the J end by 4 bases, with 18 bases between. The CDR3 loop spans 15 amino acids. In germline, CDR1 is LNHDA, CDR2 SQIVND (reference sequence). Sequenced material: peripheral blood mononuclear cells (PBMCs), taken at baseline. The V call is TRBV19, the J call TRBJ2-7; the D gene is possibly TRBD2 (5 bases). The TCR originated in a human donor with classical Hodgkin lymphoma. The CDR3 spells CASSLSISREYEQYF. The CDR3 region has the DNA TGTGCCAGTAGTCTATCGATATCCCGGGAATACGAGCAGTACTTC.